These T cell receptor beta chains were read from a single sample in a study of blood T cells in healthy people across ages. TCRdb re-analysed the 5' RACE reads in MiXCR, keeping a single row per CDR3 protein. Of some 1,000,000 distinct CDR3 sequences in the sample, approximately 26% were seen once. These same data were also listed under a study on T cells of mothers and their children.

Material: blood. These receptors were collected from a girl aged 2 to 9 in good health. CDR3s include the opening cysteine and the closing phenylalanine or tryptophan. A D gene is named only where the DNA matches it firmly. The size field is filled for only some rows; it gives once, few, many or a size class.

D gene: NA
V gene: TRBV29-1
CDR3 length: 13
J gene: TRBJ2-5
clone size: NA
CDR3 protein: CSVRDTSRETQYF
CDR3 DNA: TGCAGCGTCCGGGACACAAGTAGGGAGACCCAGTACTTC

D gene: NA
V gene: TRBV6-6
CDR3 length: 15
J gene: TRBJ2-5
clone size: NA
CDR3 protein: CASSRARGSSETQYF
CDR3 DNA: TGTGCCAGCAGCCGCGCCAGGGGATCATCAGAGACCCAGTACTTC

D gene: TRBD2
V gene: TRBV6-5
CDR3 length: 15
J gene: TRBJ2-3
clone size: NA
CDR3 protein: CASSFLAAVTDTQYF
CDR3 DNA: TGTGCCAGCAGTTTCCTAGCGGCGGTGACAGATACGCAGTATTTT

D gene: NA
V gene: TRBV5-1
CDR3 length: 15
J gene: TRBJ1-1
clone size: NA
CDR3 protein: CASSLARGGNTEAFF
CDR3 DNA: TGCGCCAGCAGCTTGGCCCGGGGCGGGAACACTGAAGCTTTCTTT

D gene: TRBD1
V gene: TRBV10-3
CDR3 length: 13
J gene: TRBJ2-5
clone size: NA
CDR3 protein: CATHGQGEETQYF
CDR3 DNA: TGTGCCACCCATGGACAGGGGGAAGAGACCCAGTACTTC

D gene: NA
V gene: TRBV7-3
CDR3 length: 15
J gene: TRBJ2-2
clone size: NA
CDR3 protein: CASSLGPREDRELFF
CDR3 DNA: TGTGCCAGCAGCTTAGGCCCGAGGGAGGACAGGGAGCTGTTTTTT

D gene: TRBD2
V gene: TRBV4-2
CDR3 length: 17
J gene: TRBJ2-3
clone size: few
CDR3 protein: CASSQDSQREITDTQYF
CDR3 DNA: TGTGCCAGCAGCCAAGATTCCCAGCGGGAGATCACAGATACGCAGTATTTT

D gene: NA
V gene: TRBV29-1
CDR3 length: 8
J gene: TRBJ1-2
clone size: NA
CDR3 protein: CGSDGYTF
CDR3 DNA: TGCGGGAGCGATGGCTACACCTTC

D gene: NA
V gene: TRBV6-5
CDR3 length: 13
J gene: TRBJ2-1
clone size: NA
CDR3 protein: CASTKPLGTEQFF
CDR3 DNA: TGTGCCAGCACTAAACCGTTAGGAACTGAGCAGTTCTTC

D gene: NA
V gene: TRBV4-1
CDR3 length: 13
J gene: TRBJ1-5
clone size: NA
CDR3 protein: CASRQTPGEPQHF
CDR3 DNA: TGCGCCAGCAGGCAGACCCCAGGGGAGCCCCAGCATTTT

D gene: NA
V gene: TRBV6-2/TRBV6-3
CDR3 length: 14
J gene: TRBJ2-7
clone size: NA
CDR3 protein: CASSWEPSGSEQYF
CDR3 DNA: TGTGCCAGCAGTTGGGAGCCCAGCGGGTCCGAGCAGTACTTC

D gene: TRBD2
V gene: TRBV20-1
CDR3 length: 15
J gene: TRBJ2-7
clone size: NA
CDR3 protein: CSASSRREGLYEQYF
CDR3 DNA: TGCAGTGCTAGTTCCCGGCGGGAGGGACTCTACGAGCAGTACTTC

D gene: NA
V gene: TRBV29-1
CDR3 length: 14
J gene: TRBJ2-7
clone size: few
CDR3 protein: CSVGSEIKWSEQYF
CDR3 DNA: TGCAGCGTTGGATCTGAGATCAAGTGGAGCGAGCAGTACTTC

D gene: NA
V gene: TRBV15
CDR3 length: 12
J gene: TRBJ2-1
clone size: few
CDR3 protein: CATSSPVNEQFF
CDR3 DNA: TGTGCCACCAGCAGTCCGGTAAATGAGCAGTTCTTC

D gene: TRBD1
V gene: TRBV27
CDR3 length: 18
J gene: TRBJ2-2
clone size: NA
CDR3 protein: CASSLGAPGQTFTGELFF
CDR3 DNA: TGTGCCAGCAGTTTAGGGGCCCCGGGACAGACATTCACCGGGGAGCTGTTTTTT

D gene: NA
V gene: TRBV12-3/TRBV12-4
CDR3 length: 14
J gene: TRBJ1-6
clone size: NA
CDR3 protein: CASSLQETNSPLHF
CDR3 DNA: TGTGCCAGCAGTTTACAGGAGACGAATTCACCCCTCCACTTT

D gene: NA
V gene: TRBV7-2
CDR3 length: 17
J gene: TRBJ2-1
clone size: few
CDR3 protein: CASSSEPGRAGDNEQFF
CDR3 DNA: TGTGCCAGCAGCTCCGAACCGGGTCGAGCGGGCGACAATGAGCAGTTCTTC

D gene: TRBD2
V gene: TRBV7-2
CDR3 length: 17
J gene: TRBJ2-5
clone size: medium-sized
CDR3 protein: CASSLYPGTSGPGTQYF
CDR3 DNA: TGTGCCAGCAGCTTATACCCCGGGACTAGCGGGCCGGGGACCCAGTACTTC

D gene: NA
V gene: TRBV5-1
CDR3 length: 16
J gene: TRBJ2-5
clone size: few
CDR3 protein: CASSFDHLRAKETQYF
CDR3 DNA: TGCGCCAGCAGCTTCGACCACCTCCGGGCCAAAGAGACCCAGTACTTC

D gene: TRBD2
V gene: TRBV9
CDR3 length: 14
J gene: TRBJ2-3
clone size: NA
CDR3 protein: CASSAASGVDTQYF
CDR3 DNA: TGTGCCAGCAGCGCGGCTAGCGGGGTCGATACGCAGTATTTT

D gene: TRBD2
V gene: TRBV2
CDR3 length: 17
J gene: TRBJ2-1
clone size: few
CDR3 protein: CASSEWVPGLAGDEQFF
CDR3 DNA: TGTGCCAGTTCTGAGTGGGTACCGGGACTAGCTGGCGATGAGCAGTTCTTC

D gene: NA
V gene: TRBV14
CDR3 length: 12
J gene: TRBJ2-1
clone size: NA
CDR3 protein: CASSQSINEQFF
CDR3 DNA: TGTGCCAGCAGCCAAAGTATCAATGAGCAGTTCTTC

D gene: NA
V gene: TRBV28
CDR3 length: 14
J gene: TRBJ2-7
clone size: few
CDR3 protein: CASSLSRVNYEQYF
CDR3 DNA: TGTGCCAGCAGTTTATCCAGGGTAAACTACGAGCAGTACTTC

D gene: NA
V gene: TRBV5-1
CDR3 length: 15
J gene: TRBJ1-1
clone size: once
CDR3 protein: CASTAGSVPTTEAFF
CDR3 DNA: TGCGCCAGCACTGCCGGGTCCGTCCCAACCACTGAAGCTTTCTTT

D gene: NA
V gene: TRBV6-2/TRBV6-3
CDR3 length: 19
J gene: TRBJ2-3
clone size: NA
CDR3 protein: CASGKIGTYPLLSTDTQSF
CDR3 DNA: TGTGCCAGCGGAAAGATAGGGACTTACCCTCTTCTTAGCACAGATACGCAGTCTTTT

D gene: NA
V gene: TRBV10-3
CDR3 length: 12
J gene: TRBJ2-1
clone size: few
CDR3 protein: CAITGDHNEQFF
CDR3 DNA: TGTGCCATCACTGGGGACCACAATGAGCAGTTCTTC

D gene: NA
V gene: TRBV2
CDR3 length: 15
J gene: TRBJ2-3
clone size: few
CDR3 protein: CASSVRGAHTDTQYF
CDR3 DNA: TGTGCCAGCAGTGTTCGAGGGGCCCACACAGATACGCAGTATTTT

D gene: NA
V gene: TRBV5-1
CDR3 length: 16
J gene: TRBJ1-2
clone size: few
CDR3 protein: CASSQGGNGPAHGYTF
CDR3 DNA: TGCGCCAGCAGCCAAGGTGGGAATGGGCCAGCGCATGGCTACACCTTC

D gene: NA
V gene: TRBV11-2
CDR3 length: 16
J gene: TRBJ2-1
clone size: NA
CDR3 protein: CVSSVQKGRSYNEQFF
CDR3 DNA: TGTGTCAGCAGCGTCCAAAAGGGGCGCTCCTACAATGAGCAGTTCTTC

D gene: NA
V gene: TRBV29-1
CDR3 length: 14
J gene: TRBJ2-7
clone size: NA
CDR3 protein: CSVEAGTEEYEQYF
CDR3 DNA: TGCAGCGTTGAAGCTGGGACGGAAGAGTACGAGCAGTACTTC

D gene: NA
V gene: TRBV3-1
CDR3 length: 14
J gene: TRBJ1-2
clone size: NA
CDR3 protein: CASSQVGGAYGYTF
CDR3 DNA: TGTGCCAGCAGCCAAGTTGGGGGGGCCTATGGCTACACCTTC

D gene: TRBD2
V gene: TRBV6-5
CDR3 length: 14
J gene: TRBJ2-7
clone size: few
CDR3 protein: CASSYSTGGHEQYF
CDR3 DNA: TGTGCCAGCAGTTACTCGACGGGGGGACACGAGCAGTACTTC

D gene: TRBD2
V gene: TRBV24-1
CDR3 length: 16
J gene: TRBJ2-1
clone size: NA
CDR3 protein: CATSDLTSGRDNEQFF
CDR3 DNA: TGTGCCACCAGTGATCTAACTAGCGGGAGGGACAATGAGCAGTTCTTC

D gene: NA
V gene: TRBV19
CDR3 length: 12
J gene: TRBJ1-6
clone size: NA
CDR3 protein: CASSIGNSPLHF
CDR3 DNA: TGTGCCAGTAGTATAGGAAATTCACCCCTCCACTTT

D gene: NA
V gene: TRBV12-3/TRBV12-4
CDR3 length: 15
J gene: TRBJ2-7
clone size: NA
CDR3 protein: CASSFNYLGGDEQYF
CDR3 DNA: TGTGCCAGCAGTTTTAACTATCTCGGAGGGGACGAGCAGTACTTC

D gene: TRBD2
V gene: TRBV20-1
CDR3 length: 14
J gene: TRBJ2-1
clone size: NA
CDR3 protein: CSASSLAGGPEQFF
CDR3 DNA: TGCAGTGCTAGTAGCCTAGCGGGAGGACCTGAGCAGTTCTTC

D gene: NA
V gene: TRBV7-9
CDR3 length: 14
J gene: TRBJ2-1
clone size: few
CDR3 protein: CASTPGTSRDEQFF
CDR3 DNA: TGTGCCAGCACCCCGGGGACTTCGAGGGATGAGCAGTTCTTC

D gene: NA
V gene: TRBV20-1
CDR3 length: 14
J gene: TRBJ2-1
clone size: few
CDR3 protein: CSVQGPSSYNEQFF
CDR3 DNA: TGCAGTGTCCAGGGACCATCTTCCTACAATGAGCAGTTCTTC

D gene: NA
V gene: TRBV5-1
CDR3 length: 16
J gene: TRBJ2-1
clone size: NA
CDR3 protein: CASSSPRVSSYNEQFF
CDR3 DNA: TGCGCCAGCAGTTCTCCGAGGGTCTCCTCCTACAATGAGCAGTTCTTC

D gene: NA
V gene: TRBV7-3
CDR3 length: 13
J gene: TRBJ2-7
clone size: NA
CDR3 protein: CASSLGPFNEQYF
CDR3 DNA: TGTGCCAGCAGCTTAGGCCCGTTCAACGAGCAGTACTTC

D gene: NA
V gene: TRBV7-8
CDR3 length: 15
J gene: TRBJ2-7
clone size: few
CDR3 protein: CASREIAVSSYEQYF
CDR3 DNA: TGTGCCAGCAGAGAGATAGCGGTCAGCTCCTACGAGCAGTACTTC

D gene: NA
V gene: TRBV28
CDR3 length: 10
J gene: TRBJ1-1
clone size: few
CDR3 protein: CASEDREAFF
CDR3 DNA: TGTGCCAGCGAGGACCGTGAAGCTTTCTTT

D gene: NA
V gene: TRBV15
CDR3 length: 14
J gene: TRBJ1-1
clone size: NA
CDR3 protein: CATSRAQGVPEAFF
CDR3 DNA: TGTGCCACCAGCAGAGCCCAGGGAGTACCTGAAGCTTTCTTT

D gene: NA
V gene: TRBV29-1
CDR3 length: 14
J gene: TRBJ2-5
clone size: NA
CDR3 protein: CSVEHRGHQETQYF
CDR3 DNA: TGCAGCGTTGAACACCGGGGTCATCAAGAGACCCAGTACTTC

D gene: TRBD2
V gene: TRBV28
CDR3 length: 16
J gene: TRBJ2-1
clone size: few
CDR3 protein: CASSWVSAGDNNEQFF
CDR3 DNA: TGTGCCAGCAGTTGGGTTTCGGCGGGGGATAACAATGAGCAGTTCTTC

D gene: NA
V gene: TRBV7-9
CDR3 length: 11
J gene: TRBJ1-4
clone size: many
CDR3 protein: CASSLNEKLFF
CDR3 DNA: TGTGCCAGCAGTTTAAATGAAAAACTGTTTTTT

D gene: TRBD2
V gene: TRBV7-2
CDR3 length: 16
J gene: TRBJ2-1
clone size: NA
CDR3 protein: CASRPTTSGSHNEQFF
CDR3 DNA: TGTGCCAGCAGACCAACGACTAGCGGGAGTCACAATGAGCAGTTCTTC

D gene: TRBD2
V gene: TRBV28
CDR3 length: 18
J gene: TRBJ2-3
clone size: few
CDR3 protein: CASSLLFGREEGTDTQYF
CDR3 DNA: TGTGCCAGCAGTTTATTATTCGGGAGGGAGGAGGGGACAGATACGCAGTATTTT

D gene: NA
V gene: TRBV2
CDR3 length: 13
J gene: TRBJ1-6
clone size: NA
CDR3 protein: CASKGALGSPLHF
CDR3 DNA: TGTGCCAGCAAAGGGGCCTTAGGGTCACCCCTCCACTTT

D gene: NA
V gene: TRBV13
CDR3 length: 13
J gene: TRBJ2-1
clone size: NA
CDR3 protein: CASSVKGYNEQFF
CDR3 DNA: TGTGCCAGCAGCGTTAAGGGGTACAATGAGCAGTTCTTC

D gene: NA
V gene: TRBV6-1
CDR3 length: 13
J gene: TRBJ2-7
clone size: few
CDR3 protein: CASQDREGYEQYF
CDR3 DNA: TGTGCCAGCCAGGACAGGGAGGGCTACGAGCAGTACTTC

D gene: TRBD2
V gene: TRBV27
CDR3 length: 16
J gene: TRBJ2-1
clone size: NA
CDR3 protein: CASSSRGDSIDNEQFF
CDR3 DNA: TGTGCCAGCAGTTCTCGGGGGGACTCAATCGATAATGAGCAGTTCTTC

D gene: TRBD1
V gene: TRBV20-1
CDR3 length: 15
J gene: TRBJ1-2
clone size: NA
CDR3 protein: CSATVSLTGVGGYTF
CDR3 DNA: TGCAGTGCTACAGTATCTTTGACAGGGGTTGGGGGCTACACCTTC

D gene: NA
V gene: TRBV5-6
CDR3 length: 15
J gene: TRBJ2-7
clone size: NA
CDR3 protein: CASSFHRGVTYEQYF
CDR3 DNA: TGTGCCAGCAGCTTTCATAGGGGTGTCACCTACGAGCAGTACTTC

D gene: NA
V gene: TRBV20-1
CDR3 length: 13
J gene: TRBJ2-7
clone size: NA
CDR3 protein: CSAPLGGTYEQYF
CDR3 DNA: TGCAGTGCCCCCCTAGGGGGGACCTACGAGCAGTACTTC

D gene: NA
V gene: TRBV27
CDR3 length: 14
J gene: TRBJ1-2
clone size: few
CDR3 protein: CASSLQGREGGYTF
CDR3 DNA: TGTGCCAGCTCCCTACAAGGGCGTGAGGGTGGCTACACCTTC

D gene: NA
V gene: TRBV6-1
CDR3 length: 16
J gene: TRBJ2-3
clone size: NA
CDR3 protein: CASSRLAGGGTDTQYF
CDR3 DNA: TGTGCCAGCAGTCGCCTCGCTGGGGGTGGCACAGATACGCAGTATTTT